The 17 T cell receptor beta chains reported below all come from one sample, sequenced in a study of OX40 agonist ivuxolimab in advanced cancers. Produced via immunoSEQ multiplex PCR; TCRdb's table is partial and in-frame only. The repertoire holds about 81,000 clones, with around 80% as singletons. The specimen was CD4+ or CD8+ T cells sorted from blood, collected in a trial of the OX40 agonist ivuxolimab. These receptors all come from an adult with an advanced solid tumor such as melanoma, head and neck, liver or kidney cancer.

The chain couples TRBV18 to TRBJ1-1; TRBD1 agrees at 7 bases. This CDR3 comprises 13 residues. CDR1 KGHSH and CDR2 LQKENI come from the germline V gene. The junction had 6 bases not matched to a gene; V was cut back by 10 bases and J by 1 base. DNA of the CDR3: TGTGCCACTCGACAGGGTGAGAACACTGAAGCTTTCTTT. It yields the protein CATRQGENTEAFF.

The CDR3 DNA follows: TGTGCCAGCAGCCAAGATTACAGTCCCTTCCGAGATGGCTACACCTTC. Translation: CASSQDYSPFRDGYTF. This rearrangement joins TRBV14 to TRBJ1-2; D remains unclear. The germline V and J ends were trimmed by 0 bases and 6 bases, with 17 bases remaining between them. CDR1 and CDR2 (germline): SGHDN, FVKESK. This CDR3 is 16 amino acids long.

This chain uses TRBV7-9 with TRBJ2-4, with TRBD2 matching over 15 bases. The junction had 9 bases not matched to a gene; V was cut back by 5 bases and J by 1 base. CDR3 length equals 19 residues. CDR1 is SEHNR, CDR2 FQNEAQ, per germline (reference sequence). CDR3 nucleotide sequence: TGTGCCAGCAGCCTCCGGACTAGCGGGGGGGCCCCGGCCAAAAACATTCAGTACTTC. As protein: CASSLRTSGGAPAKNIQYF.

This clone was counted only a few times. The V gene is TRBV7-9, the J gene TRBJ2-1; 13 positions match TRBD2. With V trimmed by 5 bases and J by 3 bases, 13 bases remained unmatched. Germline loops: CDR1 SEHNR, CDR2 FQNEAQ (reference sequence). CDR3 length equals 19 residues. For the CDR3, the DNA is TGTGCCAGCAGCCTAGGACTAGCGGGAGCCCCCGCTTTCTACAATGAGCAGTTCTTC. It specifies CASSLGLAGAPAFYNEQFF.

This chain connects TRBV4-2 to TRBJ1-2, with 10 bases identical to TRBD1. Germline V gene sequence: CDR1 LGHNA, CDR2 YNFKEQ. V lost 0 bases, J lost 4 bases, and 2 bases stayed unmatched. This CDR3 spans 15 amino acids. The CDR3 DNA reads as TGTGCCAGCAGCCAAGATCGGGACAGGGGCTATGGCTACACCTTC. Translating it yields CASSQDRDRGYGYTF.

There are a few counts of this clone. The V and J genes are TRBV18 and TRBJ2-7; 14 nucleotides match TRBD2. Germline values: CDR1 KGHSH, CDR2 LQKENI. The CDR3 is 15 residues long. The ends lost 2 bases at V and 6 bases at J; junction bases unmatched: 3. The CDR3 sequence is CASSPRGTSGSEQYF. CDR3 DNA sequence: TGTGCCAGCTCACCAAGGGGGACTAGCGGGAGCGAGCAGTACTTC.

The count of this clone is one. The chain combines TRBV19 with TRBJ2-1, with D possibly matching TRBD2 (6 bases). Germline lookup yields CDR1 LNHDA and CDR2 SQIVND (reference sequence). V was trimmed by 5 bases and J by 12 bases, leaving 14 bases between them. The length of the CDR3 is 12 residues. The CDR3 nucleotides read TGTGCCAGTAGTTCGATACTAGCAGGGCAGTTCTTC. This gives the protein CASSSILAGQFF.

The chain joins TRBV5-1 to TRBJ1-2; D is undetermined. V was shortened by 4 bases and J by 5 bases, with 12 bases between the two germline ends. Germline CDR1 is SGHRS and CDR2 is YFSETQ. This CDR3 has 13 residues. In nucleotides, the CDR3 is TGCGCCAGCAGCGCGACCGGAGGGTATGGCTACACCTTC. Translated: CASSATGGYGYTF.

This clone came up once. The V call is TRBV7-2, the J call TRBJ2-4, with D possibly called TRBD1 or TRBD2 (5 bases each). The V end was cut by 3 bases, the J end by 0 bases, with 12 bases between. Germline V gene lookup returns CDR1 SGHTA and CDR2 FQGNSA. This CDR3 spans 16 amino acids. CDR3 DNA sequence: TGTGCCAGCAGCTTCGGACGGGGCCAAGCCAAAAACATTCAGTACTTC. As protein: CASSFGRGQAKNIQYF.

The chain carries TRBV7-9 and TRBJ2-1; tentatively, D is TRBD2 (6 bases). V lost 3 bases, J lost 1 base, and 16 bases lay in between. Germline CDR1 and CDR2: SEHNR and FQNEAQ (reference sequence). The CDR3 has 17 amino acids. CDR3 nucleotides: TGTGCCAGCAGCTTCCCGACCACCGGGACTTCCTACAATGAGCAGTTCTTC. It translates to CASSFPTTGTSYNEQFF.

J is TRBJ2-7 and V is TRBV19; D ambiguous. The CDR3 totals 13 residues. Germline V gene data show CDR1 as LNHDA and CDR2 as SQIVND (reference sequence). The germline V and J ends were trimmed by 11 bases and 0 bases, with 14 bases remaining between them. CDR3 DNA sequence: TGTGCCGTACGGCCCTTAAACTCCTACGAGCAGTACTTC. It yields the protein CAVRPLNSYEQYF.

The CDR3: CASSPMLDPRPGGLFF. Written as DNA, the CDR3 is TGCGCCAGCAGCCCAATGTTAGACCCGCGGCCGGGGGGACTGTTTTTT. This rearrangement joins TRBV4-1 to TRBJ1-4; D is possibly TRBD1 (5 bases). The V gene's germline CDR1 is MGHRA and CDR2 YSYEKL. The CDR3 is made up of 16 amino acids. Trimming cost V 4 bases and J 13 bases, with 25 bases left between them.

CDR3: CASQTDSWEKLFF. The CDR3, as DNA: TGCGCCAGTCAGACGGACTCGTGGGAAAAACTGTTTTTT. This chain connects TRBV10-1 to TRBJ1-4; no clear D. The germline V and J ends were trimmed by 9 bases and 8 bases, with 16 bases remaining between them. The CDR3 contains 13 residues. Germline V gene data show CDR1 as WNHNN and CDR2 as SYGVQD (reference sequence).

The V gene is TRBV6-1, the J gene TRBJ2-7, with a tentative D call TRBD2 (6 bases). Germline-derived CDR1 and CDR2 are MNHNS and SASEGT. V shed 5 bases and J shed 3 bases, with 8 bases lying between them. The length of the CDR3 is 12 residues. The CDR3 nucleotides read TGTGCCAGCAGTCCGGGACTCTACGAGCAGTACGTC. Translation gives CASSPGLYEQYV.

The gene calls are TRBV5-6 and TRBJ2-7; D might be TRBD1 or TRBD2, each matching 5 bases. Germline loops: CDR1 SGHDT, CDR2 YYEEEE. This CDR3 is built from 14 residues. Trimming cost V 2 bases and J 3 bases, with 12 bases left between them. CDR3 amino acids: CASSFSSGSYEQYF. The DNA of the CDR3 is TGTGCCAGCAGCTTCTCATCAGGGAGCTACGAGCAGTACTTC. Full variable domain (rest looked up from reference TRBV5-6 and TRBJ2-7): DAGVTQSPTHLIKTRGQQVTLRCSPKSGHDTVSWYQQALGQGPQFIFQYYEEEERQRGNFPDRFSGHQFPNYSSELNVNALLLGDSALYLCASSFSSGSYEQYFGPGTRLTVT.

The chain is built from TRBV28 and TRBJ2-3; 12 nucleotides line up with TRBD2. The CDR3 loop spans 16 amino acids. V lost 2 bases and J lost 5; bases outside the gene matches: 5. Germline V gene lookup returns CDR1 MDHEN and CDR2 SYDVKM. The DNA of the CDR3 is TGTGCCAGCAGTTTAGGGCTAGCGGGGGGGGAAGATACGCAGTATTTT. Protein sequence: CASSLGLAGGEDTQYF.

This chain connects TRBV14 to TRBJ1-1; no firm D call. Germline loops: CDR1 SGHDN, CDR2 FVKESK. With 0 bases removed from V and 8 bases from J, the gap between germline ends came to 16 bases. The CDR3 totals 15 residues. The CDR3 DNA reads as TGTGCCAGCAGCCAAGACTTTTATCCGGGAAAAGAAGCTTTCTTT. It is translated as CASSQDFYPGKEAFF.